The 14 T cell receptor beta chains listed next were all sequenced from one sample in a study of cytomegalovirus exposure and HLA in healthy donors. Vbeta (60) and Jbeta (13) primers were used in the PCR. Clones were read by immunoSEQ multiplex PCR, and TCRdb kept only the in-frame ones, dropping some. Of under 90,000 clones listed, more than 80% are singletons. Sequenced: PBMCs. The receptors come from a man younger than 35 in good health and CMV-seronegative.

V gene TRBV6-1 combines with J gene TRBJ2-5, with unresolved D. This CDR3 contains 12 residues. Trimming took off 3 bases at V and 5 bases at J, with 7 bases between the two ends. CDR1 and CDR2 from the germline V gene are MNHNS and SASEGT. The CDR3 DNA is TGTGCCAGCAGTGAGATGAGGGAGACCCAGTACTTC. Amino acids: CASSEMRETQYF.

The V call is TRBV25-1, the J call TRBJ1-5; unclear D gene. The CDR3 totals 12 residues. Trimming left V 4 bases short and J 4 bases short, with 5 bases between. Germline V lookup: CDR1 MGHDK, CDR2 SYGVNS. CDR3 sequence (DNA): TGTGCCAGCAGTGCGGGGAATCAGCCCCAGCATTTT. Its protein is CASSAGNQPQHF. The variable domain in full, completed from reference TRBV25-1 and TRBJ1-5, reads EADIYQTPRYLVIGTGKKITLECSQTMGHDKMYWYQQDPGMELHLIHYSYGVNSTEKGDLSSESTVSRIRTEHFPLTLESARPSHTSQYLCASSAGNQPQHFGDGTRLSIL.

This chain links TRBV18 with TRBJ2-1, with D hard to call. The CDR3 contains 12 residues. Trimming cost V 2 bases and J 8 bases, with 7 bases left between them. In germline, CDR1 is KGHSH, CDR2 LQKENI. As DNA, the CDR3 is TGTGCCAGCTCACCAGGGCTCGATGAGCAGTTCTTC. It yields the protein CASSPGLDEQFF. Full variable domain (missing parts from reference TRBV18 and TRBJ2-1): NAGVMQNPRHLVRRRGQEARLRCSPMKGHSHVYWYRQLPEEGLKFMVYLQKENIIDESGMPKERFSAEFPKEGPSILRIQQVVRGDSAAYFCASSPGLDEQFFGPGTRLTVL.

A remark on this clone: In the same sample, other DNA sequences code for this CDR3. The chain joins TRBV7-9 to TRBJ2-7; D not certain. The CDR3 sequence is 13 residues long. Germline-derived CDR1 and CDR2 are SEHNR and FQNEAQ (reference sequence). V lost 1 base, J lost 4 bases, and 8 bases lay in between. In DNA form, the CDR3 reads TGTGCCAGCAGCTTAGGGTTAGCTTACGAGCAGTACTTC. It encodes CASSLGLAYEQYF.

The chain is built from TRBV7-6 and TRBJ2-7, with 9 bases fitting TRBD2. The CDR3 totals 15 residues. The germline V gene has CDR1 SGHVS and CDR2 FNYEAQ. The V gene end was trimmed by 3 bases and the J gene end by 0 bases; junction bases not matched to a gene: 3. CDR3 protein: CASSFRTSDSYEQYF. CDR3 nucleotides: TGTGCCAGCAGCTTTAGGACTAGCGACTCCTACGAGCAGTACTTC.

The chain has TRBV7-9 and TRBJ2-1, with 9 bases fitting TRBD2. Trimming cost V 4 bases and J 5 bases; bases outside gene matches: 9. Germline CDR1 and CDR2: SEHNR and FQNEAQ (reference sequence). The CDR3 runs 16 residues. The CDR3 DNA is TGTGCCAGCAGCTGGATAGCGGGAGCCGGGGACAATGAGCAGTTCTTC. Its translation is CASSWIAGAGDNEQFF.

The chain links TRBV27 to TRBJ1-5; no firm D call. Trimming took 3 bases from V and 4 from J, leaving 7 bases between them. This CDR3 spans 13 amino acids. Looked up from germline, CDR1 is MNHEY and CDR2 is SMNVEV (reference sequence). The CDR3 loop reads CASSFARNQPQHF. The CDR3 nucleotides are TGTGCCAGCAGTTTTGCCAGGAATCAGCCCCAGCATTTT.

J is TRBJ2-3 and V is TRBV9; D gene unclear. V was pared by 1 base and J by 1 base, with 13 bases between. The germline V gene encodes CDR1 SGDLS and CDR2 YYNGEE. The CDR3 totals 16 residues. CDR3 loop: CASSVLQLGGTDTQYF. CDR3 DNA sequence: TGTGCCAGCAGCGTATTGCAGCTAGGAGGCACAGATACGCAGTATTTT.

Worth noting for this clone: One junction end does not reproduce the germline sequence, and a read error may be involved. The V gene is TRBV5-1, the J gene TRBJ2-7; 14 nucleotides align to TRBD2. CDR1 is SGHRS, CDR2 YFSETQ, per germline. The CDR3 length is 15 residues. CDR3 region: CASSLESQGTSGGTF. The CDR3 DNA reads TGCGCCAGCAGCTTGGAGTCCCAAGGGACTAGCGGGGGTACCTTC.

This rearrangement joins TRBV2 to TRBJ2-7, with D possibly matching TRBD2 (6 bases). Between the trimmed V and J ends, which lost 4 bases and 9 bases, there was a span of 16 bases. In germline, CDR1 is SNHLY, CDR2 FYNNEI. This CDR3 is built from 13 residues. CDR3 sequence: CASSGGDHGGQYF. The CDR3 region has the DNA TGTGCCAGCAGTGGCGGGGACCACGGCGGGCAGTACTTC. Variable domain in full (rest from reference TRBV2 and TRBJ2-7): EPEVTQTPSHQVTQMGQEVILRCVPISNHLYFYWYRQILGQKVEFLVSFYNNEISEKSEIFDDQFSVERPDGSNFTLKIRSTKLEDSAMYFCASSGGDHGGQYFGPGTRLTVT.

V gene TRBV6-5 combines with J gene TRBJ2-3; D is undetermined. Trimming cost V 8 bases and J 4 bases, with 13 bases left between them. CDR3 size: 13 residues. Per germline, CDR1 MNHEY and CDR2 SVGAGI. The CDR3, as DNA: TGTGCCAGCTCTAACCCCCCCGCAGATACGCAGTATTTT. This encodes CASSNPPADTQYF.

This rearrangement joins TRBV12-5 to TRBJ1-1; D not resolved. The CDR3 extends over 12 amino acids. CDR1 and CDR2 (germline): LGHNT, FRNRAP. V lost 3 bases to trimming and J lost 3 bases, with 5 bases between them. The CDR3 here is CASGFTYTEAFF. In DNA form, the CDR3 reads TGTGCTAGTGGTTTTACATACACTGAAGCTTTCTTT.

In this sample, this clone turned up a few times. The chain couples TRBV7-9 to TRBJ2-4, with TRBD2 matching 10 bases. J lost 8 bases, V lost 2 bases, and 12 bases had no gene match. The CDR3 runs 17 residues. Germline V gives CDR1 SEHNR, CDR2 FQNEAQ (reference sequence). In DNA form, the CDR3 reads TGTGCCAGCAGCTTAAGCGGGAGGGCCGGCGAAACATACATTCAGTACTTC. It translates to CASSLSGRAGETYIQYF.

J is TRBJ1-2 and V is TRBV5-4, with 8 bases matching TRBD1. Germline V lookup: CDR1 SGHNT, CDR2 YYREEE (reference sequence). The ends lost 1 base at V and 8 bases at J; junction bases unmatched: 10. The CDR3 extends over 15 amino acids. The CDR3 nucleotides read TGTGCCAGCAGCTTGAAGGTGACAGGGGAAGGGGGCTACACCTTC. Translation gives CASSLKVTGEGGYTF.